Shown below are 27 T cell receptor beta chains from a single sample sequenced in a study of ipilimumab plus nivolumab after autologous stem cell transplantation. The repertoire was sequenced with immunoSEQ multiplex PCR; TCRdb's copy has only in-frame clones and lacks some. The sample includes 37,000 or so clones, almost 95% of them seen just once. Material: PBMCs, obtained in a trial of ipilimumab plus nivolumab as post-transplant consolidation. The receptors shown here come from a male donor with multiple myeloma.

This CDR3 reads CASKAGNQPQHF. Here the CDR3 DNA reads TGTGCCAGCAAGGCAGGGAATCAGCCCCAGCATTTT. The rearrangement links TRBV28 to TRBJ1-5; a weak D match, TRBD1 (5 bases). V dropped 7 bases and J dropped 4 bases, with 8 bases sitting between them. Germline CDR1 MDHEN, CDR2 SYDVKM. This CDR3 has 12 residues. The full variable domain, its missing parts supplied by reference TRBV28 and TRBJ1-5, is DVKVTQSSRYLVKRTGEKVFLECVQDMDHENMFWYRQDPGLGLRLIYFSYDVKMKEKGDIPEGYSVSREKKERFSLILESASTNQTSMYLCASKAGNQPQHFGDGTRLSIL.

The chain combines TRBV4-3 with TRBJ2-7; D is unresolved. With 1 base removed from V and 4 bases from J, the gap between germline ends came to 8 bases. The CDR3 totals 13 residues. Germline V CDR1 and CDR2: LGHNA, YSLEER. This CDR3 is CASSQVVGYEQYF. The CDR3 region has the DNA TGCGCCAGCAGCCAAGTGGTGGGATACGAGCAGTACTTC.

The rearrangement joins TRBV29-1 to TRBJ2-1, with 7 bases fitting TRBD2. This CDR3 comprises 17 residues. In germline, CDR1 is SQVTM, CDR2 ANQGSEA. The ends lost 0 bases at V and 3 bases at J; junction bases unmatched: 11. The CDR3 bases are TGCAGCGTTGAAGATCTCGGTGCGGGAGATCACTACAATGAGCAGTTCTTC. Translation gives CSVEDLGAGDHYNEQFF.

This clone counts as medium-sized. The V call is TRBV5-1, the J call TRBJ2-3; D remains unclear. The V end lost 0 bases, the J end lost 2 bases, and 7 bases lay between the germline ends. This CDR3 contains 14 residues. The V gene's germline CDR1 is SGHRS and CDR2 YFSETQ. CDR3 sequence (DNA): TGCGCCAGCAGCTTGGCCAGATCCACAGATACGCAGTATTTT. It encodes CASSLARSTDTQYF.

This clone was seen more than once but under ten times. The chain couples TRBV19 to TRBJ1-2, with a tentative D call TRBD1 (5 bases). V was pared by 7 bases and J by 6 bases, with 18 bases between. The V gene's germline CDR1 is LNHDA and CDR2 SQIVND (reference sequence). The CDR3 covers 14 residues. The CDR3 loop is CASNNIRGAHGYTF. The CDR3 coding sequence is TGTGCCAGTAACAATATAAGAGGGGCCCATGGCTACACCTTC.

The chain has TRBV28 and TRBJ2-5; unclear D gene. Germline V lookup: CDR1 MDHEN, CDR2 SYDVKM. V lost 5 bases and J 9 bases, leaving 13 bases between the germline ends. This CDR3 has 12 amino acids. This CDR3 is CASSRTRLSQYF. The CDR3 DNA is TGTGCCAGCAGTAGGACCCGCCTTTCCCAGTACTTC.

The chain employs TRBV6-1 and TRBJ1-4; 9 positions agree with TRBD1. CDR3 length: 14 amino acids. After removal of 11 bases from V and 4 bases from J, the junction contained 8 bases not matched to a gene. Germline assignment: CDR1 MNHNS and CDR2 SASEGT. The CDR3 nucleotides are TGTGCCGTAGACAGGGGGTTAGGTAATGAAAAACTGTTTTTT. This gives the protein CAVDRGLGNEKLFF.

The V call is TRBV7-2, the J call TRBJ2-3, with D possibly being TRBD1 or TRBD2 (5 bases each). V gave up 5 bases and J gave up 3 bases, with 15 bases separating them. CDR3 length equals 15 residues. Germline V lookup: CDR1 SGHTA, CDR2 FQGNSA. The CDR3 reads CASSQGPPGTDTQYF. The DNA for the CDR3 is TGTGCCAGCAGCCAGGGACCCCCTGGGACAGATACGCAGTATTTT. Full variable domain (remainder filled in from reference TRBV7-2 and TRBJ2-3): GAGVSQSPSNKVTEKGKDVELRCDPISGHTALYWYRQSLGQGLEFLIYFQGNSAPDKSGLPSDRFSAERTGGSVSTLTIQRTQQEDSAVYLCASSQGPPGTDTQYFGPGTRLTVL.

The chain joins TRBV30 to TRBJ1-5, with D tentatively TRBD1 (6 bases). The germline V gene encodes CDR1 GTSNPN and CDR2 SVGIG (reference sequence). V was pared by 4 bases and J by 0 bases, with 10 bases between. The length of the CDR3 is 14 residues. The CDR3 region is CAWKQGNSNQPQHF. The CDR3 coding sequence is TGTGCCTGGAAACAGGGTAATAGCAATCAGCCCCAGCATTTT. The full variable domain, in which reference TRBV30 and TRBJ1-5 provide the parts outside the CDR3, is SQTIHQWPATLVQPVGSPLSLECTVEGTSNPNLYWYRQAAGRGLQLLFYSVGIGQISSEVPQNLSASRPQDRQFILSSKKLLLSDSGFYLCAWKQGNSNQPQHFGDGTRLSIL.

This clone was found a few times. This chain joins TRBV5-6 and TRBJ1-2, with no clear D. The CDR3 extends over 11 amino acids. Trimming took 4 bases from V and 8 from J, leaving 9 bases between them. The germline V gene has CDR1 SGHDT and CDR2 YYEEEE. The CDR3 spells CASSTLYGYTF. The CDR3, as DNA: TGTGCCAGCAGCACGTTGTACGGCTACACCTTC. Using reference TRBV5-6 and TRBJ1-2 for the parts outside the CDR3, the full variable domain is DAGVTQSPTHLIKTRGQQVTLRCSPKSGHDTVSWYQQALGQGPQFIFQYYEEEERQRGNFPDRFSGHQFPNYSSELNVNALLLGDSALYLCASSTLYGYTFGSGTRLTVV.

The gene calls are TRBV27 and TRBJ2-7; D could derive from TRBD1 or TRBD2 (5 bases each). Germline V gives CDR1 MNHEY, CDR2 SMNVEV (reference sequence). Trimming cost V 4 bases and J 3 bases, with 10 bases left between them. The CDR3 length is 13 residues. CDR3 sequence (DNA): TGTGCCAGCAGTTACGGGGCATACTACGAGCAGTACTTC. This sequence encodes CASSYGAYYEQYF.

This clone is medium-sized within its sample. This chain links TRBV6-1 with TRBJ1-5; the D gene is possibly TRBD1 (5 bases). The CDR3 sequence is 16 residues long. Germline V CDR1 and CDR2: MNHNS, SASEGT. V lost 0 bases, J lost 5 bases, and 14 bases lay in between. CDR3 amino acids: CASSEALGGGYQPQHF. The CDR3 DNA is TGTGCCAGCAGTGAAGCGCTCGGGGGGGGATATCAGCCCCAGCATTTT.

The V call is TRBV27, the J call TRBJ1-2; 8 nucleotides agree with TRBD1. CDR3 length: 16 residues. Losses at the gene ends were 3 bases for V and 2 bases for J; bases not matched to a gene: 8. CDR1 is MNHEY and CDR2 is SMNVEV in the germline V gene (reference sequence). The DNA for the CDR3 is TGTGCCAGCAGTTTGTTGGGCAGGGGGCGGAACTATGGCTACACCTTC. Encoded protein: CASSLLGRGRNYGYTF.

This chain joins TRBV28 and TRBJ2-1; 9 bases are shared with TRBD2. Looked up from germline, CDR1 is MDHEN and CDR2 is SYDVKM. The CDR3 has 17 residues. V trimming: 6 bases; J trimming: 2 bases; junction bases outside the gene matches: 11. CDR3 residues: CASRGEAGGGPYNEQFF. As DNA, the CDR3 is TGTGCCAGCAGGGGAGAAGCGGGAGGCGGGCCCTACAATGAGCAGTTCTTC.

This sequence joins TRBV13 and TRBJ2-1; D is unclear. The CDR3 loop spans 12 amino acids. The V gene's germline CDR1 is PRHDT and CDR2 FYEKMQ (reference sequence). V lost 5 bases to trimming and J lost 7 bases, with 9 bases between them. This CDR3 is CASSARKNEQFF. Written as DNA, the CDR3 is TGTGCCAGCAGCGCCCGTAAGAATGAGCAGTTCTTC. The variable domain in full, completed from reference TRBV13 and TRBJ2-1, reads AAGVIQSPRHLIKEKRETATLKCYPIPRHDTVYWYQQGPGQDPQFLISFYEKMQSDKGSIPDRFSAQQFSDYHSELNMSSLELGDSALYFCASSARKNEQFFGPGTRLTVL.

The rearrangement uses TRBV29-1 and TRBJ2-1; 11 nucleotides agree with TRBD2. Trimming cost V 6 bases and J 4 bases; bases outside gene matches: 5. Germline loops: CDR1 SQVTM, CDR2 ANQGSEA. This CDR3 has 14 amino acids. The CDR3 is CSVPTSGTYNEQFF. CDR3 coding DNA: TGCAGCGTCCCGACTAGCGGGACATACAATGAGCAGTTCTTC.

The J gene is TRBJ2-1, the V gene TRBV7-3; 10 nucleotides agree with TRBD2. Germline-derived CDR1 and CDR2 are SGHTA and FQGTGA. J gave up 3 bases and V 4 bases, and 9 bases lay outside the gene matches. The CDR3 is 17 residues long. In DNA, the CDR3 is TGTGCCAGCAGCTCCCAAGTGAGCGGGAGGGACTACAATGAGCAGTTCTTC. Its translation: CASSSQVSGRDYNEQFF. The entire variable domain, with the rest obtained from reference TRBV7-3 and TRBJ2-1, is as follows: GAGVSQTPSNKVTEKGKYVELRCDPISGHTALYWYRQSLGQGPEFLIYFQGTGAADDSGLPNDRFFAVRPEGSVSTLKIQRTERGDSAVYLCASSSQVSGRDYNEQFFGPGTRLTVL.

V is TRBV9 and J is TRBJ2-1; TRBD2 aligns across 10 bases. Germline V CDR1 and CDR2: SGDLS, YYNGEE. The trim removed 3 bases at V and 7 bases at J, leaving 7 bases unmatched. The CDR3 length is 15 residues. The CDR3 coding sequence is TGTGCCAGCAGCGCCCTGAGCGGGGGGGGGAATGAGCAGTTCTTC. Protein: CASSALSGGGNEQFF.

Here the CDR3 reads CASRVLAGHTDTQYF. The CDR3 nucleotides are TGTGCCAGCAGAGTACTAGCGGGACACACAGATACGCAGTATTTT. The chain carries TRBV11-2 and TRBJ2-3, with 10 bases that match TRBD2. The CDR3 is 15 residues long. Germline V CDR1 and CDR2: SGHAT, FQNNGV. The ends lost 6 bases at V and 2 bases at J; junction bases unmatched: 5.

The chain joins TRBV4-3 to TRBJ2-7; maybe TRBD1 (5 bases). The V gene's germline CDR1 is LGHNA and CDR2 YSLEER. V was shortened by 2 bases and J by 6 bases, with 14 bases between the two germline ends. The CDR3 extends over 14 amino acids. The CDR3 DNA reads TGCGCCAGCAGCCAAAGGGGTGGCCCCGGCGAGCAGTACTTC. Its protein is CASSQRGGPGEQYF.

The V call is TRBV28, the J call TRBJ1-4, with 10 bases matching TRBD1. Trimming took 10 bases from V and 2 from J; bases not matched to a gene: 7. The CDR3 spans 15 residues. Germline values: CDR1 MDHEN, CDR2 SYDVKM. CDR3: CATMGQGFTNEKLFF. The CDR3 nucleotides are TGTGCCACCATGGGACAGGGGTTCACTAATGAAAAACTGTTTTTT.

The rearrangement joins TRBV7-9 to TRBJ2-2; 12 bases match TRBD2. Germline V gene sequence: CDR1 SEHNR, CDR2 FQNEAQ (reference sequence). The CDR3 is 16 residues long. V lost 4 bases and J lost 4; bases outside the gene matches: 4. The CDR3 region is CASSSPGLAGTGELFF. The CDR3 coding sequence is TGTGCCAGCAGCTCTCCGGGACTAGCGGGCACCGGGGAGCTGTTTTTT.

This chain uses TRBV27 with TRBJ2-1, with D unresolved. Germline V gene sequence: CDR1 MNHEY, CDR2 SMNVEV (reference sequence). CDR3 length: 15 residues. The V end was cut by 5 bases, the J end by 9 bases, with 20 bases between. The CDR3 is CASSPNRVVMGEQFF. The CDR3 DNA reads as TGTGCCAGCAGTCCCAACCGGGTGGTCATGGGTGAGCAGTTCTTC.

The chain joins TRBV28 to TRBJ2-1, with TRBD2 matching over 12 bases. The junction had 8 bases not matched to a gene; V was cut back by 10 bases and J by 7 bases. The length of the CDR3 is 14 residues. Germline CDR1 is MDHEN and CDR2 is SYDVKM. The CDR3 nucleotides read TGTGCCACCATCGGACTAGCGGGGTTGAATGAGCAGTTCTTC. Translated: CATIGLAGLNEQFF. The variable domain in full, with the rest retrieved from reference TRBV28 and TRBJ2-1, is DVKVTQSSRYLVKRTGEKVFLECVQDMDHENMFWYRQDPGLGLRLIYFSYDVKMKEKGDIPEGYSVSREKKERFSLILESASTNQTSMYLCATIGLAGLNEQFFGPGTRLTVL.

V is TRBV5-1 and J is TRBJ2-1; 8 bases agree with TRBD1. The V segment lost 4 bases and the J segment 8 bases; nucleotides outside the gene matches: 8. The germline V gene has CDR1 SGHRS and CDR2 YFSETQ. CDR3 length: 14 residues. CDR3 DNA: TGCGCCAGCAGCGAGGGACAGGAGATCGATGAGCAGTTCTTC. Protein sequence: CASSEGQEIDEQFF.

As DNA, the CDR3 is TGTGCCACCCTTTTGACGGTGCCCTACGAGCAGTACTTC. The encoded protein is CATLLTVPYEQYF. This chain connects TRBV28 to TRBJ2-7; no clear D gene. Germline lookup yields CDR1 MDHEN and CDR2 SYDVKM. V lost 10 bases and J 2 bases, leaving 15 bases between the germline ends. CDR3 length: 13 amino acids.

The chain links TRBV27 to TRBJ2-1; 7 positions match TRBD2. The CDR3 extends over 15 amino acids. Losses at the gene ends were 3 bases for V and 6 bases for J; bases not matched to a gene: 8. CDR1 MNHEY and CDR2 SMNVEV come from the germline V gene (reference sequence). CDR3 sequence: CASSFVGGRGNEQFF. The CDR3 nucleotides are TGTGCCAGCAGTTTTGTTGGCGGGAGAGGCAATGAGCAGTTCTTC.